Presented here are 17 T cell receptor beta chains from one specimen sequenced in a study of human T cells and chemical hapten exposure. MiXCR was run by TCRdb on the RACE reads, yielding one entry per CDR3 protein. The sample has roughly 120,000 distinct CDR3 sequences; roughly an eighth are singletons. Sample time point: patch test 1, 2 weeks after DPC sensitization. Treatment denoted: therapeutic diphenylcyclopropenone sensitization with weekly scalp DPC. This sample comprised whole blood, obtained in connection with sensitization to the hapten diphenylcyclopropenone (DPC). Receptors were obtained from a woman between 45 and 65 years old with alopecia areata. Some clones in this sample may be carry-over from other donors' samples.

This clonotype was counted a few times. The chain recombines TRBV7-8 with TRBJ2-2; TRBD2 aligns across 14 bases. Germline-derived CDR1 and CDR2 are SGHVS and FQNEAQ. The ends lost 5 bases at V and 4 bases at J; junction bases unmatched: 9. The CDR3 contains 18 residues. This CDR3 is CASSLRLAGGPGTGELFF. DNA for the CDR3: TGTGCCAGCAGCCTCAGACTAGCGGGGGGGCCGGGCACCGGGGAGCTGTTTTTT. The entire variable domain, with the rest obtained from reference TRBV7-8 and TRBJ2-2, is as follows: GAGVSQSPRYKVAKRGQDVALRCDPISGHVSLFWYQQALGQGPEFLTYFQNEAQLDKSGLPSDRFFAERPEGSVSTLKIQRTQQEDSAVYLCASSLRLAGGPGTGELFFGEGSRLTVL.

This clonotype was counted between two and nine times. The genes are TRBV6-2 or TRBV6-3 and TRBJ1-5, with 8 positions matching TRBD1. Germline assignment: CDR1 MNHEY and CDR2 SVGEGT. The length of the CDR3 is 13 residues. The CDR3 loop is CALGQGDNQPQHF. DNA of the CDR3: TGTGCTCTCGGACAGGGTGATAATCAGCCCCAGCATTTT.

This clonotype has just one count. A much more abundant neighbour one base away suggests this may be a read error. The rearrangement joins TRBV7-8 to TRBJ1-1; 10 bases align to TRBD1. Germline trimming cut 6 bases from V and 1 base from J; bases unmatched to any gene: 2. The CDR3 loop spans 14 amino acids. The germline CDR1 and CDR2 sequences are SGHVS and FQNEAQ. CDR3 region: CASSRDRGNTEAFF. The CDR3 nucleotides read TGTGCCAGCAGTCGGGACAGGGGGAACACTGAAGCTTTCTTT.

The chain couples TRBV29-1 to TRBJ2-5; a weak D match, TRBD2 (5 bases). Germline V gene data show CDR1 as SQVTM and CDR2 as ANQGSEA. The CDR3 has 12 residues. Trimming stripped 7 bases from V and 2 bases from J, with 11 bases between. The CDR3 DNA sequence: TGCAGCGGAGGGAAAGATCAAGAGACCCAGTACTTC. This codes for CSGGKDQETQYF.

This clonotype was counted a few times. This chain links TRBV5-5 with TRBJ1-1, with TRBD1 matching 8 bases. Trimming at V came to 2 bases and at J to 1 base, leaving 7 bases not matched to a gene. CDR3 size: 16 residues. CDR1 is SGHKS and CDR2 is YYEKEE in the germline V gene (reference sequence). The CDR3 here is CASSLLTGATNTEAFF. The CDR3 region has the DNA TGTGCCAGCAGCTTACTGACAGGGGCAACGAACACTGAAGCTTTCTTT.

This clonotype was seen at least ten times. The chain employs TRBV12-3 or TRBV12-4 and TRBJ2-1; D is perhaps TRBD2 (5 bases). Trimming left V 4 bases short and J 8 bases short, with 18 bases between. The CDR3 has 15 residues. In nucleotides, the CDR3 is TGTGCCAGCAGTTGGTCCGGGGTATTATTGGATGAGCAGTTCTTC. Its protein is CASSWSGVLLDEQFF.

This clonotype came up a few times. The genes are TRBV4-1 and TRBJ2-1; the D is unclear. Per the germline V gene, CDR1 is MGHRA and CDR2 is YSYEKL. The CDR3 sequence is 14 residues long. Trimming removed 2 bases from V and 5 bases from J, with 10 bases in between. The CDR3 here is CASSQLTSNNEQFF. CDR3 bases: TGCGCCAGCAGCCAATTAACCAGTAACAATGAGCAGTTCTTC.

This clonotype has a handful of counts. The CDR3: CASSSREPTGELFF. The CDR3 coding sequence is TGCGCCAGCAGCTCCAGGGAGCCGACCGGGGAGCTGTTTTTT. The chain joins TRBV5-1 to TRBJ2-2; D may match TRBD1 or TRBD2 (5 bases each). The CDR3 runs to 14 residues. Trimming stripped 3 bases from V and 5 bases from J, with 11 bases between. CDR1 is SGHRS and CDR2 is YFSETQ in the germline V gene.

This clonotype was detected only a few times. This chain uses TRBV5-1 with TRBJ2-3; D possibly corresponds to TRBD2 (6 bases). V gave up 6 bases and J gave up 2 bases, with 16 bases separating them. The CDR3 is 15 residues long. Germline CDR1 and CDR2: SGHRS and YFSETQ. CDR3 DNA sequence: TGCGCCAGCACATTCTGGGACTGGTTCACAGATACGCAGTATTTT. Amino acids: CASTFWDWFTDTQYF.

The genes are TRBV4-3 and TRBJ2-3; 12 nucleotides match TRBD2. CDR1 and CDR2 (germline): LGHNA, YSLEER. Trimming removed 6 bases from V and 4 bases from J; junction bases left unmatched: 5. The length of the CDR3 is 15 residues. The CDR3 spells CASSLLAGGADTQYF. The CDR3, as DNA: TGCGCCAGCAGTCTACTAGCGGGGGGAGCAGATACGCAGTATTTT.

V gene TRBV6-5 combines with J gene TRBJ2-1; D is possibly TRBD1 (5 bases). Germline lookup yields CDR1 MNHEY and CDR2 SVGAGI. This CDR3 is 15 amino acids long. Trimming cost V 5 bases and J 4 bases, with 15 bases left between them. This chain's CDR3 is CASSTRREGYNEQFF. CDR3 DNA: TGTGCCAGCAGTACCCGCAGGGAAGGGTACAATGAGCAGTTCTTC.

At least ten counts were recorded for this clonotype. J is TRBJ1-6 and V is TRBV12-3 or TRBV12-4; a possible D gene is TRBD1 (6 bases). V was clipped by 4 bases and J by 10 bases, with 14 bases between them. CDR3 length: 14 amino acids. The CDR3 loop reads CASSYAQGLSPLHF. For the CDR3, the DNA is TGTGCCAGCAGTTACGCACAGGGTTTATCACCCCTCCACTTT.

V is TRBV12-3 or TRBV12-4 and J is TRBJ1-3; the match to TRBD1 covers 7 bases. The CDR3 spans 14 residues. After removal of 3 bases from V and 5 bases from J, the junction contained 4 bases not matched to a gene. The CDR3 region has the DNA TGTGCCAGCAGTTTGGCAGGGGGGAGAAACACCATATATTTT. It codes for CASSLAGGRNTIYF.

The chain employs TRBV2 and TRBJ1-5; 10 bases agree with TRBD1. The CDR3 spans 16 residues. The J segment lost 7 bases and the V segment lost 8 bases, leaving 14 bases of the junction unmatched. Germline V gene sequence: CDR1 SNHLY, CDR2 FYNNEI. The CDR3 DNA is TGTGCCAGCGGTGTCCTCGGGGACAGGGGATGGCAGCCCCAGCATTTT. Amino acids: CASGVLGDRGWQPQHF.

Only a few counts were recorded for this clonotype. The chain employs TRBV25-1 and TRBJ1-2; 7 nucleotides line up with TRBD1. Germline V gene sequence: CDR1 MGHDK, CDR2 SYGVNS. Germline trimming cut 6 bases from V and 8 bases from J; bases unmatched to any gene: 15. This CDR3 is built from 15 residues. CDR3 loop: CASRGFGTEVEGYTF. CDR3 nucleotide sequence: TGTGCCAGCAGGGGGTTCGGGACAGAAGTCGAGGGCTACACCTTC.

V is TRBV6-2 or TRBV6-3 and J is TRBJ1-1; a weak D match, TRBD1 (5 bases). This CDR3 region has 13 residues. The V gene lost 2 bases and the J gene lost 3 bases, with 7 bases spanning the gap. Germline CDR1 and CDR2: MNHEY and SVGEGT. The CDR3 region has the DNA TGTGCCAGCAGTTACAAGGGGCACACTGAAGCTTTCTTT. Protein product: CASSYKGHTEAFF.

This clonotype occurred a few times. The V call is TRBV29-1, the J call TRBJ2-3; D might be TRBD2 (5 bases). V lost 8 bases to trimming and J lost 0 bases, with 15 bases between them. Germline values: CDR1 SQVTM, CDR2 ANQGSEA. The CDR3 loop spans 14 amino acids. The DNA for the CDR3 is TGCAGCCTTCAGCACCCGGGAAGCACAGATACGCAGTATTTT. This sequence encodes CSLQHPGSTDTQYF.